This T cell receptor (beta chain) was retrieved from a study of blood T cells in healthy people across ages. Study details: Template-switching capture recovered about one barcoded beta molecule per two T cells.

The second PCR ran about 6 to 11 cycles with a sample-barcoded 5' primer and J-beta primers. One entry per CDR3 protein, called by TCRdb with MiXCR from the 5' RACE reads. The sample lists over 950,000 distinct CDR3 sequences; roughly half were seen once. CDR1 and CDR2 (germline): DFQATT, SNEGSKA (reference sequence). The CDR3 runs to 15 residues. V lost 6 bases to trimming and J lost 2 bases; unmatched junction nucleotides: 6. The chain carries TRBV20-1 and TRBJ2-1, with 11 bases matching TRBD2. This clonotype was obtained from a woman aged 55-70 years in good health. The sample taken for sequencing was blood. CDR3 DNA sequence: TGCAGTGCCATCCCGACTAGCGGGGCCTACAATGAGCAGTTCTTC. It encodes CSAIPTSGAYNEQFF.